What follows are 5 T cell receptor beta chains derived from one specimen sequenced in a study of T cell repertoires in cytomegalovirus infection. Each CDR3 protein is one row after TCRdb ran MiXCR on the reads. The sample shows roughly 310,000 distinct CDR3 sequences, about a sixth of them seen only once. Sequenced: PBMCs. Receptor source: a human donor in good health (CMV status not recorded). Some clones in this sample may be carry-over from other donors' samples.

This clonotype occurred a few times. This chain joins TRBV7-2 and TRBJ2-2; the D gene could be TRBD1 or TRBD2 (5 bases each). Trimming took off 4 bases at V and 7 bases at J, with 10 bases between the two ends. Germline CDR1 reads SGHTA; CDR2 reads FQGNSA. This CDR3 is built from 13 residues. In DNA form, the CDR3 reads TGTGCCAGCAGCTCACAGAGGGGCGGGGAGCTGTTTTTT. Translated: CASSSQRGGELFF.

The genes are TRBV7-9 and TRBJ1-5; D uncertain. Per germline, CDR1 SEHNR and CDR2 FQNEAQ (reference sequence). CDR3 length equals 11 residues. Trimming removed 1 base at V and 10 bases at J, with 5 bases between. CDR3 amino acids: CASSLDGPQHF. The CDR3 DNA sequence: TGTGCCAGCAGCTTAGATGGTCCCCAGCATTTT.

This clonotype occurred many times. The chain employs TRBV12-3 or TRBV12-4 and TRBJ2-3; weak D call: TRBD2 (6 bases). Trimming removed 3 bases at V and 4 bases at J, with 8 bases between. This CDR3 has 13 amino acids. The CDR3 sequence is CASSFGGSDTQYF. The CDR3 DNA reads as TGTGCCAGCAGTTTTGGAGGGTCAGATACGCAGTATTTT.

This clonotype was seen repeatedly, ten times or more. V is TRBV7-2 and J is TRBJ2-7, with 7 bases identical to TRBD1. V gave up 4 bases and J gave up 7 bases; unmatched junction bases: 7. Looked up from germline, CDR1 is SGHTA and CDR2 is FQGNSA. CDR3 length: 13 residues. The CDR3, as DNA: TGTGCCAGCAGCTACGACAGGGCTCGGGAGCAGTACTTC. Translated, it gives CASSYDRAREQYF. The variable domain in full, completed from reference TRBV7-2 and TRBJ2-7, reads GAGVSQSPSNKVTEKGKDVELRCDPISGHTALYWYRQSLGQGLEFLIYFQGNSAPDKSGLPSDRFSAERTGGSVSTLTIQRTQQEDSAVYLCASSYDRAREQYFGPGTRLTVT.

The chain employs TRBV5-1 and TRBJ2-1; 10 positions agree with TRBD2. CDR3 size: 14 residues. Germline V gene sequence: CDR1 SGHRS, CDR2 YFSETQ. Germline trimming cut 5 bases from V and 2 bases from J; bases unmatched to any gene: 1. CDR3 region: CASSTSGAYNEQFF. The CDR3 DNA follows: TGCGCCAGCAGTACTAGCGGGGCCTACAATGAGCAGTTCTTC.